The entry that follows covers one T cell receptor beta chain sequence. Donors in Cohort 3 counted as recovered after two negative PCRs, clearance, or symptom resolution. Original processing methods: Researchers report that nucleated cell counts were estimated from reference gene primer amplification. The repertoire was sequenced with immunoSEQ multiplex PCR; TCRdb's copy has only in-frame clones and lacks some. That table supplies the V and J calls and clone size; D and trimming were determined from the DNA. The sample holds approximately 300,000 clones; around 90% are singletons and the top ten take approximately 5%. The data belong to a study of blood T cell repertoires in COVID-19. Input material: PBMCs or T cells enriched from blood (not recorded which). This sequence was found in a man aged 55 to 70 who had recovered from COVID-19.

CDR3: CAILDGSYEQYF. DNA of the CDR3: TGTGCCATCCTCGACGGGTCCTACGAGCAGTACTTC. The chain employs TRBV25-1 and TRBJ2-7; D unclear. The V end lost 10 bases, the J end lost 1 base, and 11 bases lay between the germline ends. This CDR3 comprises 12 residues. Germline V CDR1 and CDR2: MGHDK, SYGVNS.